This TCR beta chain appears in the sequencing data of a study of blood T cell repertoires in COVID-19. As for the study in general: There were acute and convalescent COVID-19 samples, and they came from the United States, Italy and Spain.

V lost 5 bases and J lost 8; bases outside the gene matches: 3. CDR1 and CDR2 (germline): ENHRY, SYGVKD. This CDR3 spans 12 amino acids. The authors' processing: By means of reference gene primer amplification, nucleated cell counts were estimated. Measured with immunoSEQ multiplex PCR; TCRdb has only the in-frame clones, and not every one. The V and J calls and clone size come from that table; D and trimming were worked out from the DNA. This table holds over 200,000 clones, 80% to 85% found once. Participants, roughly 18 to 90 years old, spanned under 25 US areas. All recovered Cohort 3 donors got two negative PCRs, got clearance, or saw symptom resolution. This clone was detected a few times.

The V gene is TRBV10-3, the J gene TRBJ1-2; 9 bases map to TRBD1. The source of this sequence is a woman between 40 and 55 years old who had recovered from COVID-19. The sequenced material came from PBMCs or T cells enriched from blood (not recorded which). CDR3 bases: TGTGCCATCAGTTGGGACAGGGAGGGCTACACCTTC. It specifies CAISWDREGYTF.